The source of this T cell receptor beta chain is a study of blood T cell repertoires in COVID-19. Study context: The samples span acute and convalescent COVID-19 from the United States, Italy and Spain. PBMCs, B-cell-depleted T cells, or T cells provided the cDNA or gDNA that made up the material.

Assay: immunoSEQ multiplex PCR; the TCRdb copy retains only in-frame clones and omits some. In the table there are a few hundred thousand clones, approximately 90% of which are singletons. Sequenced input: PBMCs or T cells enriched from blood (not recorded which). The receptor comes from a woman between 55 and 75 years old who had recovered from COVID-19.

CDR3 sequence: CASTGGGALYGYTF. In DNA, the CDR3 is TGTGCCAGCACGGGGGGTGGGGCCCTCTATGGCTACACCTTC. This sequence joins TRBV2 and TRBJ1-2; D is perhaps TRBD1 (5 bases). CDR1 and CDR2 (germline): SNHLY, FYNNEI. V shed 7 bases and J shed 4 bases, with 16 bases lying between them. The CDR3 sequence is 14 residues long.